Detailed here is one T cell receptor beta chain. Its antigen has not been determined. Base quality data are lacking; no much larger clone is found one base away. Unmatched junction bases come to 7, with V trimmed by 4 bases and J by 0 bases. The CDR3 runs 17 amino acids, cysteine and phenylalanine included. CDR3 DNA only is kept here, 51 bases in frame from base 1. Looking up the germline V gene yields CDR1 SGHRS and CDR2 YFSETQ. The sample is drawn from a study of T cells in localized non-small cell lung cancer (dated by TCRdb to between 2020 and 2021). Looking at the study overall: T cell repertoires of 200 to 250 early-stage NSCLC patients were analyzed, with tumors being compared against uninvolved tumor-adjacent lungs. NSCLC patients had a mean age of roughly 69 years, and 129 were male and more than 90 female. The cohort consisted of roughly 240 treatment-naive NSCLC patients whose localized lung tumors had been resected. What the authors observed across the whole study: A median of 57 of the top 100 tumor clones turned up in the paired uninvolved adjacent lung, and under 30 of those clones also ranked among the top 100 of that same adjacent lung. Uninvolved tumor-adjacent lung showed the highest T cell clonality, higher than tumor, which suggests more focused antigenic responses in the uninvolved tumor-adjacent lung. Because multi-region sequencing of the tumors was not done, intratumor heterogeneity could not be ruled out. Longer overall survival was associated with higher blood T cell density, whereas shorter survival was associated with higher adjacent-lung clonality. Because of the exploratory design, TCR variables were selected using unadjusted p-values without false-discovery rate correction.

At diagnosis, peripheral blood, uninvolved tumor-adjacent lung and tumor were collected and were preserved as a mix of fresh-frozen and FFPE material. For TCR repertoire profiling, blood samples were analyzed as peripheral blood mononuclear cells. TCR beta CDR3 regions were sequenced from DNA using the immunoSEQ Assay. As for the authors' bioinformatics: To compute T cell density, TCR beta template counts were normalized to usable DNA, which was estimated by amplifying housekeeping genes. Using the preseqR package, richness was estimated by extrapolating to 120,000 templates for tissue samples and 400,000 templates for PBMC samples. Clonality was calculated as one minus Pielou's evenness. Differential abundance testing on productive amino-acid clonotypes, with a minimum total count of 5 and an alpha of 0.1, was used to identify tissue-enriched TCRs. The Jaccard Index and the Morisita Overlap Index were used to measure repertoire overlap between compartments. GLIPH grouped TCR beta CDR3s together with public tetramer-defined viral CDR3s, and a viral motif had to include at least three viral sequences and show V-gene enrichment. Imported from immuneACCESS, the table was reduced by TCRdb to in-frame sequences with V and J called. These copies leave out some clones; in studies compared against another copy, an unresolved V gene accounts for under half, and the cause of the remainder is not known. Clonal size and the V and J genes are those of that table, whereas D and trimming came from the DNA. This sample gives 41,000 or so clones in total; around 83% of them show up just once. Clones ranked in the top ten supply less than 9% of the sample.

Rearrangement joined TRBV5-1 to TRBJ2-2, and TRBD2 aligns with 9 junction nucleotides. Sequences were derived from peripheral blood, sampled before any cancer treatment. This receptor was taken from a woman aged 18 to 55 with stage III lung adenocarcinoma. The sequenced DNA is TGCGCCAGCAGCCCGGTCGCGGGGGGGCCGAACACCGGGGAGCTGTTTTTT. It codes for CASSPVAGGPNTGELFF.